This paragraph covers one TCR beta chain sequence. This clone was picked up a small number of times. One base away there is no much larger clone; base qualities are not given. Library creation used the immunoSEQ multiplex PCR assay. For most patients, genomic DNA was isolated using the Qiagen DNeasy Blood and Tissue Kit and was shipped frozen to Adaptive Biotechnologies for TCR sequencing. High-throughput TCR-beta CDR3 sequencing of genomic DNA from most patients was performed by Adaptive Biotechnologies. In the original analysis: Adaptive's ImmunoSEQ software supplied the TCR sequencing data for 15 to 20 patients, while MiXCR and VDJtools were used to process a few other patients. To correct CD4 versus CD8 sorting errors, any sequence found in both subsets at a frequency ratio below 5:1 was removed. CDR3 nucleotide sequences shared between donor and recipient were removed because the origin of such sequences could not be assigned. To count as alloreactive, a clone needed at least 2-fold expansion over unstimulated cells and a minimum CFSE-low frequency of 0.002% (template counts) or 0.001% (read counts). Mappable clones were those detected in sequenced pre-transplant spleen, lymph node, or MLR CFSE-low populations of the donor or recipient. The cumulative frequency of alloreactive clones was calculated as a percentage of all sequences, weighted by copy number. TCRdb obtained this table from immuneACCESS and retained in-frame rearrangements with V and J assigned. These tables miss some clones; where compared with another copy, unresolved V genes account for less than half of the shortfall, and the remainder is unexplained. The V and J calls and clone size are taken from that table; D and trimming were inferred from the DNA. In this sample the table shows roughly 15,000 clones, about 30% of which occur a single time. Of the sample, around 5.7% falls within the top ten clones.

The sample is drawn from a study of graft-versus-host responses after intestinal transplantation (dated by TCRdb to about 2021). About the investigation overall: Multivisceral, liver-intestinal, or isolated intestinal transplants were received by the recipients. Graft-versus-host and host-versus-graft alloreactive T cell clones were tracked in the graft, circulation and bone marrow after intestinal transplantation using bulk TCR-beta CDR3 sequencing. Rather than going through the commercial service, samples from three later patients were sequenced in-house on an Illumina MiSeq and processed with MiXCR. Alloreactive clones were identified by sequencing pre-transplant mixed lymphocyte reaction products and comparing them with unstimulated pre-transplant donor and recipient T cells. A peak of at least 4% donor T cells among recipient peripheral blood mononuclear cells was the definition used for donor T cell macrochimerism. The cohort enrolled about two dozen intestinal transplant recipients, one of whom was a retransplant, and a few patients without pretransplant specimens were excluded. Anti-thymocyte globulin induction was given to all recipients, followed by maintenance tacrolimus and steroids for approximately 3 years. What the study reported, not specific to this receptor: The conclusions were limited by the relatively low number and heterogeneity of the intestinal transplant patients. Early after transplant, declines in HvG clones were associated with peak levels of circulating GvH clones. GvH clones turned up in recipient bone marrow, with some appearing earlier in ileal mucosa or blood, a pattern consistent with an intestinal mucosal origin. In patients with donor T cell macrochimerism, the allografts had high GvH to HvG T cell clonal ratios.

This specimen's time point label, interpreted: cells obtained before transplantation from donor or recipient. In the mixed lymphocyte reactions, around 200,000 CFSE-labeled pre-transplant responders were plated with around 200,000 irradiated violet-dye-labeled stimulators and cultured for 6 days. Proliferating CD3+CD4+CFSE-low and CD3+CD8+CFSE-low responder cells were FACS-sorted on a BD Influx sorter after the mixed lymphocyte reaction. Based on the germline V gene (reference sequence), the CDR1 and CDR2 sequences are MNHNY and SVGAGI. The CDR3 measures 12 amino acids from cysteine to phenylalanine. The DNA shown is the 36-base CDR3, in frame from base 1. V loses 6 bases, J loses 3 bases, and the germline ends lie 8 bases apart.

The TCR sequence derives from a human patient who received an intestinal transplant. The rearranged segments are TRBV6-6 and TRBJ1-1; TRBD1 is perhaps the D gene, given 6 matching bases. Material: alloreactive CD4+ T cells from a mixed lymphocyte reaction culture, obtained before intestinal transplant. The sample's cell subset or site label is to be understood as: CFSE-low proliferating T cells sorted from roughly six-day pre-transplant mixed lymphocyte reaction (GvH or HvG direction). The DNA sequence is given as TGTGCCAGCAGGACAGGTCACACTGAAGCTTTCTTT. It is translated as CASRTGHTEAFF.